This T cell receptor (beta chain) was observed in a study of high-grade serous ovarian cancer treatment subgroups (dated by TCRdb to the early 2020s). With regard to the full study: Sequencing yielded a mean of about 15,000 reads and some 7,000 unique TCR beta rearrangements per sample. Under a laparoscopic triage algorithm, patients with high-grade serous ovarian cancer were grouped by complete gross resection or by neoadjuvant chemotherapy response, and the study profiled the TCR beta repertoires of these patients. The roughly 30-patient cohort included approximately ten patients with no residual disease after primary surgery (R0), approximately ten excellent NACT responders, and approximately ten poor NACT responders. One primary tumor sample and two metastatic tumor samples were collected from each patient, for a total of around 100 samples.

Overall study results and their limits: The TCR repertoire analyses centered on CDR3, and CDR1 and CDR2 were not analyzed. TCR clonal relatedness correlated positively with neoantigen level and, by trend, with copy number variation and mutation load from whole-genome sequencing. Repertoire similarity between tumors of the same patient ranged 0.11 to 0.79, whereas almost no similarity was seen between different patients. Because bulk tumor TCR sequencing provided no spatial information, insight into HGSC tumor complexity and diversity was limited.

With regard to this clone: What antigen it recognizes has not been identified. No quality values exist for individual bases; no much larger clone is one base distant.

The roughly 90 tumor samples were subjected to high-throughput TCR profiling using ImmunoSEQ. Per the source publication's procedure: To measure repertoire diversity, the metrics used were richness (unique productive sequences), clonality, evenness and relatedness, and the Bhattacharyya coefficient was used to assess similarity between samples. A sensitivity analysis that removed TCRs with fewer than two reads produced consistent conclusions. TCRdb limited this immuneACCESS table to in-frame rearrangements with V and J called. A share of clones is missing; checked studies link under half to unresolved V genes, and the rest is unexplained. V and J calls plus clone size are reproduced from that table; the DNA served to infer D and trimming. The sample table holds 2,800 or so clones, of which around 79% were seen once. The top ten constitute approximately 8.5% of the sample. For CDR1 and CDR2, the germline V gene lists SGDLS and YYNGEE. Relative to germline, V is 4 bases shorter and J is 6 bases shorter, with 19 bases between their ends. Including the terminal cysteine and phenylalanine, the CDR3 comprises 16 residues. Just the 48-base CDR3 DNA is kept, in frame starting at base 1.

Tumor samples were collected prior to definitive surgery or chemotherapy. The MD Anderson Biospecimen Extraction Resource handled genomic DNA extraction, while the MD Anderson Cancer Genomics Laboratory carried out the TCR sequencing. Sequenced material: tumor tissue. The rearrangement joined TRBV9 to TRBJ2-2, with a weak D call of TRBD2 (6 bases match). This TCR derives from a human donor with high-grade serous ovarian cancer. The nucleotide sequence reads TGTGCCAGCAGCTCGCGGGACCGTTCCCCCGCCGGGGAGCTGTTTTTT. This codes for CASSSRDRSPAGELFF.